Listed here is a single T cell receptor beta chain. The antigen is not known. The data belong to a study of identical twins. The CDR3 contains 15 residues. CDR1 is SGDLS and CDR2 is YYNGEE in the germline V gene. J gave up 3 bases and V 4 bases, and 6 bases lay outside the gene matches. Unique molecular identifiers were in the cDNA, with template-switch universal primer binding. TCRdb called the 5' RACE reads again in MiXCR, with one record for every CDR3 protein. The table includes 1.5 million to 2 million distinct CDR3 sequences, around 29% detected once. Everyone who gave samples was a healthy Caucasian. Whole-study results and caveats: Modeled out-of-frame TCR alpha sharing in monozygotic twins fell below observed levels.

V is TRBV9 and J is TRBJ2-7; TRBD1 agrees at 11 bases. The sample was cord blood. The sequence derives from a newborn girl in good health. CDR3 DNA: TGTGCCAGCAGCTCTGGGACAGGGGGTTACTACGAGCAGTACTTC. The encoded protein is CASSSGTGGYYEQYF. The full variable domain, its missing parts supplied by reference TRBV9 and TRBJ2-7, is DSGVTQTPKHLITATGQRVTLRCSPRSGDLSVYWYQQSLDQGLQFLIQYYNGEERAKGNILERFSAQQFPDLHSELNLSSLELGDSALYFCASSSGTGGYYEQYFGPGTRLTVT.